The entry below describes one T cell receptor beta chain. The ends were cut back, 3 bases at V and 1 base at J, with 19 bases in the middle. The CDR3 contains 17 residues. Germline V gene sequence: CDR1 DFQATT, CDR2 SNEGSKA (reference sequence). The sample is drawn from a study of CD8+CD57+ T cells in acquired aplastic anemia. The TCR beta profiling, which covered VDJ combination and CDR3 sequence, was carried out using genomic DNA as the template. TCRdb re-analysed the reads in MiXCR, keeping a single row per CDR3 protein. The sample shows around 400,000 distinct CDR3 sequences, 65% to 80% of them seen only once.

Sequenced material: sorted CD4+, CD8+, or CD8+CD57+ T cells (not recorded which) from PBMCs. The rearrangement links TRBV20-1 to TRBJ1-5; no clear D gene. The sequence was collected from a human donor in good health, serving as a control. DNA of the CDR3: TGCAGTGCTAGGTATACGGATTACCCTGCCAGCAATCAGCCCCAGCATTTT. Translation gives CSARYTDYPASNQPQHF.